The 32 T cell receptor beta chains listed next were all sequenced from one sample in a study of blood T cell repertoires in COVID-19. The method was immunoSEQ multiplex PCR; TCRdb's version includes in-frame clones alone and lacks a portion of them. The table records 81,000 or so clones, 81% of them present only once. The specimen was peripheral blood. The receptors here all came from a human donor in a cohort sampled during active COVID-19.

The CDR3 DNA reads as TGTGCCCGGAATAGACAGGGAAGTAATTCACCCCTCCACTTT. Its translation: CARNRQGSNSPLHF. This chain connects TRBV30 to TRBJ1-6; 7 bases are a match to TRBD1. Germline CDR1 and CDR2: GTSNPN and SVGIG (reference sequence). V lost 8 bases and J lost 6; bases outside the gene matches: 10. The CDR3 runs to 14 residues.

The V and J genes are TRBV7-3 and TRBJ2-7, with 7 bases identical to TRBD1. J lost 6 bases, V lost 5 bases, and 10 bases had no gene match. The germline CDR1 and CDR2 sequences are SGHTA and FQGTGA. CDR3 length: 14 residues. CDR3 in amino acids: CASSQGQSGGEQYF. As DNA, the CDR3 is TGTGCCAGCAGCCAGGGACAGTCAGGGGGCGAGCAGTACTTC.

This clone has a handful of counts. The chain joins TRBV7-2 to TRBJ1-2, with TRBD1 identical over 8 bases. Germline V gives CDR1 SGHTA, CDR2 FQGNSA. The CDR3 totals 15 residues. Germline trimming cut 2 bases from V and 0 bases from J; bases unmatched to any gene: 2. The CDR3 loop is CASSLMGQANYGYTF. The CDR3 DNA reads as TGTGCCAGCAGCTTAATGGGACAGGCTAACTATGGCTACACCTTC.

This chain links TRBV27 with TRBJ1-2; TRBD1 matches at 11 bases. J was trimmed by 4 bases and V by 5 bases; bases with no gene match: 9. The length of the CDR3 is 16 residues. Germline assignment: CDR1 MNHEY and CDR2 SMNVEV (reference sequence). In nucleotides, the CDR3 is TGTGCCAGCAGTCTGAGAGCGGGACAGGGGGTCTATGGCTACACCTTC. Protein product: CASSLRAGQGVYGYTF.

There are a few counts of this clone. The chain joins TRBV5-5 to TRBJ2-2; no definite D call. This CDR3 contains 14 residues. Trimming cost V 2 bases and J 3 bases, with 8 bases left between them. Germline-derived CDR1 and CDR2 are SGHKS and YYEKEE (reference sequence). DNA for the CDR3: TGTGCCAGCAGCTTAGGTGGAGACACCGGGGAGCTGTTTTTT. This gives the protein CASSLGGDTGELFF.

V gene TRBV19 combines with J gene TRBJ1-6, with D possibly being TRBD1 (5 bases). V lost 1 base and J lost 8, with 9 bases in between. This CDR3 region has 14 residues. Germline V lookup: CDR1 LNHDA, CDR2 SQIVND (reference sequence). This CDR3 reads CASSIVARDSPLHF. Here the CDR3 DNA reads TGTGCCAGTAGTATAGTGGCCAGGGATTCACCCCTCCACTTT.

The chain joins TRBV24-1 to TRBJ2-6, with a possible D match to TRBD1 (6 bases). This CDR3 spans 21 amino acids. V was trimmed by 0 bases and J by 0 bases, leaving 20 bases between them. CDR1 is KGHDR and CDR2 is SFDVKD in the germline V gene. The CDR3 region is CATSDLQIRGQLSSGANVLTF. The CDR3 nucleotides read TGTGCCACCAGTGATTTGCAAATCCGAGGACAGCTGAGCTCTGGGGCCAACGTCCTGACTTTC.

The rearrangement uses TRBV6-1 and TRBJ1-4, with 10 nucleotides matching TRBD1. Germline V gene lookup returns CDR1 MNHNS and CDR2 SASEGT. V lost 2 bases, J lost 8 bases, and 8 bases stayed unmatched. The CDR3 covers 16 residues. The CDR3 bases are TGTGCCAGCAGTGAACGGTTCCGGGACAGGGGCGAAAAACTGTTTTTT. Encoded protein: CASSERFRDRGEKLFF.

By its share, this clone is medium-sized. The chain recombines TRBV4-2 with TRBJ2-7, with 7 bases lining up with TRBD2. The CDR3 extends over 15 amino acids. After removal of 0 bases from V and 0 bases from J, the junction contained 2 bases not matched to a gene. Germline V lookup: CDR1 LGHNA, CDR2 YNFKEQ. The CDR3, as DNA: TGTGCCAGCAGCCAAGAGCGGGGGAGCTCCTACGAGCAGTACTTC. Translated, it gives CASSQERGSSYEQYF.

The chain carries TRBV7-9 and TRBJ2-7; 9 bases fit TRBD1. CDR1 SEHNR and CDR2 FQNEAQ come from the germline V gene (reference sequence). J was trimmed by 4 bases and V by 5 bases; bases with no gene match: 15. The CDR3 spans 17 residues. Here the CDR3 DNA reads TGTGCCAGCAGCCTCTTCGGACAGGGGCCACCGCCTTACGAGCAGTACTTC. Its protein product is CASSLFGQGPPPYEQYF.

Only one count was recorded for this clone. The junction departs from germline at one end; a sequencing error may be responsible. The chain links TRBV7-7 to TRBJ1-1, with 7 positions matching TRBD1. Germline assignment: CDR1 SSHAT and CDR2 FNYEAQ (reference sequence). The CDR3 length is 15 residues. The CDR3: CASSAYRGGNTEAFF. The CDR3 DNA follows: TGTGCTAGCAGCGCCTACAGGGGTGGGAACACTGAAGCTTTCTTT.

This chain joins TRBV4-2 and TRBJ1-3; the D gene is possibly TRBD1 (5 bases). V lost 0 bases to trimming and J lost 2 bases, with 11 bases between them. This CDR3 spans 16 amino acids. CDR1 is LGHNA, CDR2 YNFKEQ, per germline. The DNA for the CDR3 is TGTGCCAGCAGCCAAGAACGCAGGGCGCCTGGAAACACCATATATTTT. Protein product: CASSQERRAPGNTIYF.

V is TRBV28 and J is TRBJ1-6; 7 bases match TRBD1. After removal of 7 bases from V and 7 bases from J, the junction contained 10 bases not matched to a gene. Germline lookup yields CDR1 MDHEN and CDR2 SYDVKM. The CDR3 covers 15 residues. CDR3 sequence reads: CASTPPTGSNSPLHF. Written as DNA, the CDR3 is TGTGCCAGCACCCCGCCGACAGGGAGCAATTCACCCCTCCACTTT. Full variable domain (outside the CDR3, taken from reference TRBV28 and TRBJ1-6): DVKVTQSSRYLVKRTGEKVFLECVQDMDHENMFWYRQDPGLGLRLIYFSYDVKMKEKGDIPEGYSVSREKKERFSLILESASTNQTSMYLCASTPPTGSNSPLHFGNGTRLTVT.

The chain links TRBV5-4 to TRBJ2-2; possible D gene TRBD2, 5 bases. Trimming pared 0 bases from V and 3 bases from J, leaving 12 bases between. Looked up from germline, CDR1 is SGHNT and CDR2 is YYREEE (reference sequence). The CDR3 runs 16 residues. CDR3 bases: TGTGCCAGCAGCTTGGGCTTATTCGGGGACACCGGGGAGCTGTTTTTT. Protein sequence: CASSLGLFGDTGELFF.

This chain uses TRBV4-1 with TRBJ1-1, with a weak D call TRBD1 (6 bases). The germline V gene has CDR1 MGHRA and CDR2 YSYEKL. The germline V and J ends were trimmed by 1 base and 0 bases, with 18 bases remaining between them. The CDR3 has 18 residues. This CDR3 reads CASSQGGGRGTMNTEAFF. The CDR3 coding sequence is TGCGCCAGCAGCCAAGGAGGGGGTCGGGGAACGATGAACACTGAAGCTTTCTTT.

This chain connects TRBV5-1 to TRBJ1-4; 8 positions match TRBD1. CDR1 SGHRS and CDR2 YFSETQ come from the germline V gene. Trimming took 0 bases from V and 1 from J; bases not matched to a gene: 8. The CDR3 spans 18 residues. CDR3 region: CASSLVTGQERTNEKLFF. CDR3 coding DNA: TGCGCCAGCAGCTTGGTTACGGGACAGGAGAGAACTAATGAAAAACTGTTTTTT.

J is TRBJ2-7 and V is TRBV2; possibly TRBD1 for D (5 bases). Looked up from germline, CDR1 is SNHLY and CDR2 is FYNNEI. The CDR3 spans 13 residues. With 6 bases removed from V and 3 bases from J, the gap between germline ends came to 12 bases. The CDR3 DNA sequence: TGTGCCAGCAGGCAGGGCGTTAACTACGAGCAGTACTTC. Its protein is CASRQGVNYEQYF.

This chain uses TRBV6-5 with TRBJ2-3, with a tentative D call TRBD1 (5 bases). Between the trimmed V and J ends, which lost 7 bases and 0 bases, there was a span of 11 bases. The CDR3 sequence is 14 residues long. The germline gives CDR1 MNHEY, CDR2 SVGAGI. The CDR3 here is CASILTASTDTQYF. The CDR3 region has the DNA TGTGCCAGCATTTTGACAGCGAGCACAGATACGCAGTATTTT.

V gene TRBV14 combines with J gene TRBJ1-1; TRBD1 might be the D (5 bases). Germline assignment: CDR1 SGHDN and CDR2 FVKESK. V was trimmed by 1 base and J by 0 bases, leaving 12 bases between them. The CDR3 is 16 amino acids. The CDR3 loop reads CASSQVAGVMNTEAFF. The CDR3 DNA is TGTGCCAGCAGCCAAGTGGCGGGGGTAATGAACACTGAAGCTTTCTTT.

V gene TRBV29-1 combines with J gene TRBJ2-7; possible D gene TRBD2, 5 bases. The CDR3 is made up of 13 amino acids. In germline, CDR1 is SQVTM, CDR2 ANQGSEA. V lost 7 bases and J 0 bases, leaving 13 bases between the germline ends. The CDR3 here is CSARGGFSYEQYF. The CDR3 DNA reads as TGCAGCGCCAGAGGAGGTTTCTCCTACGAGCAGTACTTC.

V and J are TRBV7-2 and TRBJ2-2; the match to TRBD2 covers 8 bases. The CDR3 has 17 amino acids. In germline, CDR1 is SGHTA, CDR2 FQGNSA. Losses at the gene ends were 5 bases for V and 5 bases for J; bases not matched to a gene: 13. The CDR3 here is CASSPGRRGAGTGELFF. In DNA, the CDR3 is TGTGCCAGCAGCCCCGGTCGGCGGGGGGCCGGGACCGGGGAGCTGTTTTTT.

The chain couples TRBV11-3 to TRBJ2-1; D is unclear. Germline values: CDR1 SGHNT, CDR2 YENEEA. This CDR3 is built from 13 residues. Trimming left V 0 bases short and J 12 bases short, with 12 bases between. The CDR3 bases are TGTGCCAGCAGCTTAGATGGTTACGGTGTGCAGTTCTTC. Encoded protein: CASSLDGYGVQFF.

The chain uses TRBV10-3 and TRBJ1-3; D is unclear. Deletions cut 5 bases from V and 3 bases from J, with 5 bases between. Germline-derived CDR1 and CDR2 are ENHRY and SYGVKD. CDR3 length equals 12 residues. Here the CDR3 reads CAISRDGNTIYF. DNA for the CDR3: TGTGCCATCAGTCGAGATGGAAACACCATATATTTT.

J is TRBJ2-7 and V is TRBV12-3 or TRBV12-4, with TRBD2 as a possible D gene (5 bases). Between the trimmed V and J ends, which lost 5 bases and 3 bases, there was a span of 11 bases. The CDR3 spans 13 residues. The CDR3 here is CASSRTDFYEQYF. The DNA of the CDR3 is TGTGCCAGCAGTAGAACGGACTTCTACGAGCAGTACTTC.

The chain couples TRBV12-3 or TRBV12-4 to TRBJ2-7; D might be TRBD2 (5 bases). There are 12 residues in the CDR3. Trimming cost V 3 bases and J 5 bases, with 8 bases left between them. Here the CDR3 reads CASSLRGNEQYF. As DNA, the CDR3 is TGTGCCAGCAGTTTGAGAGGGAACGAGCAGTACTTC.

The V and J genes are TRBV18 and TRBJ1-6; the match to TRBD1 covers 7 bases. This CDR3 comprises 15 residues. CDR1 and CDR2 (germline): KGHSH, LQKENI. V lost 5 bases to trimming and J lost 8 bases; unmatched junction nucleotides: 9. The CDR3 nucleotides are TGTGCCAGCTCATCGGACAGGTTGGATTATTCACCCCTCCACTTT. Its translation: CASSSDRLDYSPLHF.

V usage is TRBV9 and J usage is TRBJ2-2; D gene uncertain. The CDR3 consists of 15 residues. Germline-derived CDR1 and CDR2 are SGDLS and YYNGEE. Trimming removed 0 bases at V and 0 bases at J, with 6 bases between. The CDR3 is CASSVELSNTGELFF. In nucleotides, the CDR3 is TGTGCCAGCAGCGTAGAACTATCGAACACCGGGGAGCTGTTTTTT.

V and J are TRBV6-5 and TRBJ2-1; 9 positions match TRBD1. CDR3 length: 14 residues. V lost 6 bases and J lost 10; bases outside the gene matches: 10. The germline V gene encodes CDR1 MNHEY and CDR2 SVGAGI. CDR3 in amino acids: CASRTYDRGVEQFF. The CDR3 coding sequence is TGTGCCAGCAGGACGTACGACAGGGGGGTAGAGCAGTTCTTC.

CDR3 coding DNA: TGCGCCAGCAGCCCATGGACAGGGAACACCGGGGAGCTGTTTTTT. Translation: CASSPWTGNTGELFF. The chain joins TRBV5-1 to TRBJ2-2; 7 bases are shared with TRBD1. V gave up 4 bases and J gave up 1 base; unmatched junction bases: 4. The germline gives CDR1 SGHRS, CDR2 YFSETQ. This CDR3 region has 15 residues.

The genes are TRBV19 and TRBJ2-7, with TRBD2 matching over 7 bases. The junction had 19 bases not matched to a gene; V was cut back by 5 bases and J by 3 bases. The CDR3 covers 18 residues. Germline V gene sequence: CDR1 LNHDA, CDR2 SQIVND (reference sequence). The CDR3: CASSQRTPAASGGYEQYF. The CDR3, as DNA: TGTGCCAGTAGTCAAAGAACCCCGGCGGCTAGCGGTGGCTACGAGCAGTACTTC.

The V call is TRBV7-9, the J call TRBJ1-4; 7 positions match TRBD1. The CDR3 has 15 amino acids. Germline CDR1 is SEHNR and CDR2 is FQNEAQ (reference sequence). Trimming at V came to 3 bases and at J to 0 bases, leaving 1 base not matched to a gene. The CDR3: CASSFDRATNEKLFF. The CDR3 DNA sequence: TGTGCCAGCAGCTTCGACAGGGCAACTAATGAAAAACTGTTTTTT.

This clone was counted between two and nine times. V is TRBV2 and J is TRBJ1-2; D possibly corresponds to TRBD1 (6 bases). CDR1 SNHLY and CDR2 FYNNEI come from the germline V gene. The V gene lost 6 bases and the J gene lost 13 bases, with 12 bases spanning the gap. CDR3 length equals 10 residues. The CDR3, as DNA: TGTGCCAGCAGAAACAGGGACCCCACCTTC. Translating gives CASRNRDPTF.